The present T cell receptor beta chain was sequenced within a study of T cells in Graves' hyperthyroidism and ophthalmopathy. In this sample, this clonotype turned up a few times. Antigen: not known. A single base separates this from a much larger clone, so it may be a read error. Whole-study findings and limits: In the blood, most expanded thyroid clonotypes above 0.001 appeared as well.

Under 3 months was the duration of disease in ophthalmopathy patients, who also had a Clinical Activity Score of at least 3 and a NOSPECS grade of at least 4. Diagnoses were established using clinical symptoms, serum thyroxine and TRAb, thyroid ultrasound and orbital computed tomography. The TCR beta CDR3 regions underwent amplification using RNA transcripts as the source. The HTBI set primed first-round TCR CDR3 RT-PCR. TCRdb reanalysed the multiplex PCR reads using MiXCR and keeps one entry per CDR3 protein. Of a few hundred thousand distinct CDR3 sequences listed, over 15% are singletons. This sequence originates from an older woman with Graves' ophthalmopathy. Sequenced sample: blood.

In DNA form, the CDR3 reads TGCAGTGCTAGTCGTGATAGCGGGGGCTACGAGCAGTACTTC. Translation: CSASRDSGGYEQYF. This chain links TRBV20-1 with TRBJ2-7; 9 nucleotides agree with TRBD2. The CDR3 is made up of 14 amino acids. J gave up 3 bases and V 3 bases, and 6 bases lay outside the gene matches. CDR1 DFQATT and CDR2 SNEGSKA come from the germline V gene (reference sequence).